The 15 T cell receptor beta chains below come from one sample, sequenced in a study of shared clonotypes between healthy human individuals. Method: immunoSEQ multiplex PCR; TCRdb's copy keeps in-frame clones and lacks some. The table has about 1.1 million clones, 75% to 80% seen once. The sample comprised memory CD4+ T cells from PBMCs. Stated subset: CD45RA-negative fraction. Receptors originate from a man between 18 and 35 years old in good health. Some clones in this sample may be carry-over from other donors' samples.

The chain employs TRBV6-4 and TRBJ2-3; D uncertain. This CDR3 has 13 amino acids. V gave up 4 bases and J gave up 1 base, with 6 bases separating them. Germline CDR1 MRHNA, CDR2 SNTAGT. In DNA form, the CDR3 reads TGTGCCAGCAGTGTGGAGCGCACAGATACGCAGTATTTT. As protein: CASSVERTDTQYF.

The chain links TRBV5-4 to TRBJ1-1, with 8 positions matching TRBD1. V was clipped by 7 bases and J by 5 bases; unmatched bases: 7. Germline-derived CDR1 and CDR2 are SGHNT and YYREEE (reference sequence). The CDR3 sequence is 13 residues long. The CDR3 is CASFSGGRTEAFF. CDR3 coding DNA: TGTGCCAGCTTTTCAGGGGGCAGGACTGAAGCTTTCTTT.

In regard to this clone: This clone may be a read error of a much larger clone one base away. CDR3 in DNA: TGTGCCAGCAGCTTAGGAGGGGACTATGGCTACACCTTC. Its translation is CASSLGGDYGYTF. The chain uses TRBV7-8 and TRBJ1-2; TRBD1 is a possible D gene (5 bases). The CDR3 consists of 13 residues. Germline CDR1 SGHVS, CDR2 FQNEAQ. With 1 base removed from V and 3 bases from J, the gap between germline ends came to 6 bases.

The rearrangement uses TRBV18 and TRBJ2-7; perhaps TRBD1 as D (6 bases). CDR1 is KGHSH and CDR2 is LQKENI in the germline V gene. The CDR3 is made up of 14 amino acids. The V and J ends lost 3 bases and 2 bases respectively, with 11 bases between them. The chain's CDR3 is CASSPVTGTYEQYF. The CDR3 DNA sequence: TGTGCCAGCTCACCCGTGACAGGTACCTACGAGCAGTACTTC.

This clone was observed a few times. V usage is TRBV27 and J usage is TRBJ1-6, with 7 bases lining up with TRBD1. Unmatched junction bases numbered 7, after V lost 10 bases and J lost 7 bases. The CDR3 sequence is 13 residues long. Germline V gene sequence: CDR1 MNHEY, CDR2 SMNVEV (reference sequence). DNA for the CDR3: TGTGCCACCCCGACAGGGTCGAATTCACCCCTCCACTTT. Its protein is CATPTGSNSPLHF.

The rearrangement links TRBV2 to TRBJ1-2; D not resolved. CDR1 and CDR2 (germline): SNHLY, FYNNEI. The CDR3 runs to 15 residues. V was clipped by 7 bases and J by 6 bases, with 21 bases between them. CDR3 in DNA: TGTGCCAGCACGGCCCACCCGTCAGACATCAATGGCTACACCTTC. This sequence encodes CASTAHPSDINGYTF.

This clone has a single count. The chain has TRBV4-1 and TRBJ2-3; D possibly matches TRBD1 or TRBD2 (5 bases each). The CDR3 has 15 residues. Germline CDR1 and CDR2: MGHRA and YSYEKL. Between the trimmed V and J ends, which lost 5 bases and 2 bases, there was a span of 14 bases. The CDR3 protein is CASSSRDGYTDTQYF. The CDR3, as DNA: TGCGCCAGCAGCTCCCGGGACGGATACACAGATACGCAGTATTTT.

A note on this clone: This CDR3 is also generated by other DNA sequences in the sample. V is TRBV4-2 and J is TRBJ2-1; 8 nucleotides match TRBD2. The CDR3 extends over 16 amino acids. Germline CDR1 is LGHNA and CDR2 is YNFKEQ. J lost 0 bases, V lost 3 bases, and 4 bases had no gene match. CDR3 in amino acids: CASSQATSGSYNEQFF. In DNA, the CDR3 is TGTGCCAGCAGCCAGGCCACTAGCGGCTCCTACAATGAGCAGTTCTTC.

V gene TRBV6-1 combines with J gene TRBJ2-7, with D tentatively TRBD1 or TRBD2 (5 bases each). The germline CDR1 and CDR2 sequences are MNHNS and SASEGT. V lost 6 bases and J lost 0, with 12 bases in between. The CDR3 is 14 residues long. In nucleotides, the CDR3 is TGTGCCAGCAGGCCCGGGACGTACTCCTACGAGCAGTACTTC. Amino acids: CASRPGTYSYEQYF.

CDR3 in amino acids: CASSPLQGDYGYTF. The CDR3 nucleotides read TGTGCCAGCTCACCACTTCAGGGGGACTATGGCTACACCTTC. The rearrangement links TRBV18 to TRBJ1-2, with 7 bases lining up with TRBD1. This CDR3 region has 14 residues. With V trimmed by 1 base and J by 3 bases, 2 bases remained unmatched. The germline gives CDR1 KGHSH, CDR2 LQKENI.

This clone has a handful of counts. This chain links TRBV11-3 with TRBJ2-2, with D possibly called TRBD1 or TRBD2 (6 bases each). The CDR3 extends over 14 amino acids. CDR1 and CDR2 from the germline V gene are SGHNT and YENEEA. The germline V and J ends were trimmed by 5 bases and 7 bases, with 14 bases remaining between them. In nucleotides, the CDR3 is TGTGCCAGCAGCGAACAGGGAGCGGGCGGGGAGCTGTTTTTT. This sequence encodes CASSEQGAGGELFF.

The chain carries TRBV5-1 and TRBJ2-5; D call uncertain. The germline V gene has CDR1 SGHRS and CDR2 YFSETQ. CDR3 size: 13 residues. Trimming removed 0 bases at V and 3 bases at J, with 6 bases between. In DNA, the CDR3 is TGCGCCAGCAGCTTGGTGACTGAAGAGACCCAGTACTTC. Translating it yields CASSLVTEETQYF. Complete variable domain (other parts from reference TRBV5-1 and TRBJ2-5): KAGVTQTPRYLIKTRGQQVTLSCSPISGHRSVSWYQQTPGQGLQFLFEYFSETQRNKGNFPGRFSGRQFSNSRSEMNVSTLELGDSALYLCASSLVTEETQYFGPGTRLLVL.

This clone has just one count. This rearrangement joins TRBV5-1 to TRBJ2-2, with TRBD1 as a possible D gene (5 bases). Germline V gives CDR1 SGHRS, CDR2 YFSETQ. The CDR3 has 17 residues. The germline V and J ends were trimmed by 1 base and 4 bases, with 17 bases remaining between them. DNA of the CDR3: TGCGCCAGCAGCTTGATGCCAGTGGGGCAGAGCACCGGGGAGCTGTTTTTT. As protein: CASSLMPVGQSTGELFF.

This clone has just a few counts. The junction does not match germline at one end; this may be a read error. The J gene is TRBJ2-5, the V gene TRBV5-1; D is undetermined. Germline loops: CDR1 SGHRS, CDR2 YFSETQ. This CDR3 has 12 amino acids. The CDR3: CASSFDQEAQYF. CDR3 bases: TGCGCCAGCAGCTTTGACCAAGAGGCCCAGTACTTC.

This clone turned up a few times. The rearrangement links TRBV7-9 to TRBJ1-4; D unclear. CDR3 length: 13 amino acids. Germline CDR1 reads SEHNR; CDR2 reads FQNEAQ (reference sequence). V lost 5 bases and J lost 3, with 7 bases in between. This chain's CDR3 is CASSRGANEKLFF. The CDR3 nucleotides are TGTGCCAGCAGCCGCGGAGCTAATGAAAAACTGTTTTTT.